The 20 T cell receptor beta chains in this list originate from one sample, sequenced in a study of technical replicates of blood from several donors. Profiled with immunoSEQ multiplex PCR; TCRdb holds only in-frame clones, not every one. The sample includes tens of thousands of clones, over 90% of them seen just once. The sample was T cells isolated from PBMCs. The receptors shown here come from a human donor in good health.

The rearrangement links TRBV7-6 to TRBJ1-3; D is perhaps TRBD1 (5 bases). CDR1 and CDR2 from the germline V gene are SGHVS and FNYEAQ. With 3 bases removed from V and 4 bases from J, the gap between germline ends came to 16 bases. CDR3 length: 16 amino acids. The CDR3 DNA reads TGTGCCAGCAGCTTGAGAGGGGAGGGGAAGGGAAACACCATATATTTT. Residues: CASSLRGEGKGNTIYF. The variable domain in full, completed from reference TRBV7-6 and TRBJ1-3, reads GAGVSQSPRYKVTKRGQDVALRCDPISGHVSLYWYRQALGQGPEFLTYFNYEAQQDKSGLPNDRFSAERPEGSISTLTIQRTEQRDSAMYRCASSLRGEGKGNTIYFGEGSWLTVV.

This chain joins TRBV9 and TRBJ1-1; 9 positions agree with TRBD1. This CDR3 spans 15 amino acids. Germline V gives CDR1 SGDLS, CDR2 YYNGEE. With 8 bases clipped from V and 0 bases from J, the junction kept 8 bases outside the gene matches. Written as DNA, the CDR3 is TGTGCCAGTGCGGACAGGGGCAACATGAACACTGAAGCTTTCTTT. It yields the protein CASADRGNMNTEAFF.

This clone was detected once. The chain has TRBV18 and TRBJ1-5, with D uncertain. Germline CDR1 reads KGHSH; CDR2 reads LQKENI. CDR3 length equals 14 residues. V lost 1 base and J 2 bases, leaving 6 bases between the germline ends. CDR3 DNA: TGTGCCAGCTCACCACTCGAGGGCAATCAGCCCCAGCATTTT. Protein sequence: CASSPLEGNQPQHF.

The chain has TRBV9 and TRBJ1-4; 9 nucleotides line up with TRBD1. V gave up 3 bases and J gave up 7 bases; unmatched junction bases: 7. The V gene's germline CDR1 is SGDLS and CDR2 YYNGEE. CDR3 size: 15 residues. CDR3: CASSGGQGWSEKLFF. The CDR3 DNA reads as TGTGCCAGCAGCGGGGGACAGGGCTGGAGTGAAAAACTGTTTTTT.

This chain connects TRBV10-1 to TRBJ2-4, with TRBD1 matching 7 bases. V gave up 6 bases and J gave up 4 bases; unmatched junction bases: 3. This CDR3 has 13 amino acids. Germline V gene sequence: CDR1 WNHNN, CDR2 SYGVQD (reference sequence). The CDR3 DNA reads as TGCGCCAGCAGCCGGGACAGTAAAAACATTCAGTACTTC. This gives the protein CASSRDSKNIQYF.

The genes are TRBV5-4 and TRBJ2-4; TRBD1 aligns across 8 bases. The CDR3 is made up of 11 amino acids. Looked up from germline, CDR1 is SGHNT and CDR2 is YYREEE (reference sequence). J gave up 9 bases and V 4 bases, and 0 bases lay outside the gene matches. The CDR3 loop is CASSGQGIQYF. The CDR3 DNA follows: TGTGCCAGCAGCGGACAGGGCATTCAGTACTTC.

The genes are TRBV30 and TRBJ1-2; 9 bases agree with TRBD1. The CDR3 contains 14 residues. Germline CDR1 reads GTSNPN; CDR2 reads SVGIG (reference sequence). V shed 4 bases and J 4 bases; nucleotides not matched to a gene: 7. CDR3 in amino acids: CAWIGQGIGYGYTF. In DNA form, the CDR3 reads TGTGCCTGGATAGGACAGGGGATCGGCTATGGCTACACCTTC.

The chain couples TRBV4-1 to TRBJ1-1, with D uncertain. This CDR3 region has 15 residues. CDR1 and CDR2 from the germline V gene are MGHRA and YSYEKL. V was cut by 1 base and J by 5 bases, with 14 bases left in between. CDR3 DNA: TGCGCCAGCAGCCAAGTTCAGGTCTCGGGGACTGAAGCTTTCTTT. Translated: CASSQVQVSGTEAFF.

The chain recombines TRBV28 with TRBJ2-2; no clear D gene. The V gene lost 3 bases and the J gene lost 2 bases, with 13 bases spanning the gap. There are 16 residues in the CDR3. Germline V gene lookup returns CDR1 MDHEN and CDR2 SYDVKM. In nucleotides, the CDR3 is TGTGCCAGCAGTTTTGCTGCGCCCTTCAACACCGGGGAGCTGTTTTTT. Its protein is CASSFAAPFNTGELFF.

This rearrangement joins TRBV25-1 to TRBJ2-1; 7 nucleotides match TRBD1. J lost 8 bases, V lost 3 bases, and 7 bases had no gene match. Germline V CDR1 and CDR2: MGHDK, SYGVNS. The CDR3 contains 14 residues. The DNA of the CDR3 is TGTGCCAGCAGTGATCCGACAGGGAGCTATGAGCAGTTCTTC. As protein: CASSDPTGSYEQFF.

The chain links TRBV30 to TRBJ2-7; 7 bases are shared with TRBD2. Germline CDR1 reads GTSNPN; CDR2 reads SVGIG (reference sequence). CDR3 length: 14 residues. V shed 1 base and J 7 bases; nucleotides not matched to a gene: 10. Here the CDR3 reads CAWSGGGWGGEQYF. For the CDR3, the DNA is TGTGCCTGGAGTGGGGGGGGTTGGGGTGGTGAGCAGTACTTC.

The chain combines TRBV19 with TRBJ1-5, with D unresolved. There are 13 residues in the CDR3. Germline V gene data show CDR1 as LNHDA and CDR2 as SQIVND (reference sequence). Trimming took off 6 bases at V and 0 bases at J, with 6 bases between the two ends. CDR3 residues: CASRFYSNQPQHF. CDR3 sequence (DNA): TGTGCCAGTAGGTTTTATAGCAATCAGCCCCAGCATTTT.

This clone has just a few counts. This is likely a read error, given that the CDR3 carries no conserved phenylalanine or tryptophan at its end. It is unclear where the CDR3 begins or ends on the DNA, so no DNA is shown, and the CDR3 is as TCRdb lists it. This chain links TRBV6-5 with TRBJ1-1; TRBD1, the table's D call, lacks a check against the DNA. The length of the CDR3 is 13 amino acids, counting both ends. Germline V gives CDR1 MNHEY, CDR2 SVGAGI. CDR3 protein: CASSYSITRQPSL.

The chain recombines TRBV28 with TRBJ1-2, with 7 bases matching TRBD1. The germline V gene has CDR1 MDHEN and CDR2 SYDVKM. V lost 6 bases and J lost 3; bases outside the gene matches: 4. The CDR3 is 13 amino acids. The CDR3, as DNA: TGTGCCAGCAGGACAGGGTTGGACTATGGCTACACCTTC. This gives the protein CASRTGLDYGYTF.

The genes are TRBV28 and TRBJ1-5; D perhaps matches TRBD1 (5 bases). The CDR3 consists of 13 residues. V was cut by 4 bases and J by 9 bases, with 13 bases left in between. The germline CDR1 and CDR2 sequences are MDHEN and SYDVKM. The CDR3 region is CASSSTSQGPQHF. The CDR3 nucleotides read TGTGCCAGCAGTTCAACCTCGCAGGGGCCCCAGCATTTT.

As DNA, the CDR3 is TGCGCCAGCAGCCTCCCGGCCGGGGGGCGAACAACTAATGAAAAACTGTTTTTT. As protein: CASSLPAGGRTTNEKLFF. The V gene is TRBV4-1, the J gene TRBJ1-4, with D possibly matching TRBD1 (6 bases). The CDR3 length is 18 residues. V lost 4 bases and J 0 bases, leaving 18 bases between the germline ends. Germline V gene sequence: CDR1 MGHRA, CDR2 YSYEKL.

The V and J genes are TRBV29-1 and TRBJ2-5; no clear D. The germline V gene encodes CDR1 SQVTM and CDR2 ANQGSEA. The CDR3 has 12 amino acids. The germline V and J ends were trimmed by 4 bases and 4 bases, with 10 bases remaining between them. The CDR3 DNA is TGCAGCGTTGGCCTAGTTCTAGAGACCCAGTACTTC. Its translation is CSVGLVLETQYF.

The CDR3 nucleotides read TGTGCCAGCAGCGTAGCTACGGGCAGGGCTAATCCCTATGGCTACACCTTC. The encoded protein is CASSVATGRANPYGYTF. The gene calls are TRBV9 and TRBJ1-2; D is perhaps TRBD1 (5 bases). V was trimmed by 0 bases and J by 4 bases, leaving 19 bases between them. This CDR3 is 17 amino acids long. CDR1 is SGDLS and CDR2 is YYNGEE in the germline V gene.

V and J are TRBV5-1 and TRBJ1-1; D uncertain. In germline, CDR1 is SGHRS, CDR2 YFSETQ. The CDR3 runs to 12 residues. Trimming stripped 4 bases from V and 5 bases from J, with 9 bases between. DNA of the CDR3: TGCGCCAGCAGCCTTTCCGGTACTGAAGCTTTCTTT. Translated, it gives CASSLSGTEAFF. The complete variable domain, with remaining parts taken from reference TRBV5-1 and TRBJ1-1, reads KAGVTQTPRYLIKTRGQQVTLSCSPISGHRSVSWYQQTPGQGLQFLFEYFSETQRNKGNFPGRFSGRQFSNSRSEMNVSTLELGDSALYLCASSLSGTEAFFGQGTRLTVV.

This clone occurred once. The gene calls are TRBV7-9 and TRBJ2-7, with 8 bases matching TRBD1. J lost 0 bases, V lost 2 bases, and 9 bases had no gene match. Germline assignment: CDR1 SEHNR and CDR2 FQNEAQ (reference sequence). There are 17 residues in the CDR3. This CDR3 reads CASSLPQGAISSYEQYF. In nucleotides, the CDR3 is TGTGCCAGCAGCTTACCGCAGGGGGCTATTAGCTCCTACGAGCAGTACTTC. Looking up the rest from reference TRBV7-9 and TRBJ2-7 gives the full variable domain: DTGVSQNPRHKITKRGQNVTFRCDPISEHNRLYWYRQTLGQGPEFLTYFQNEAQLEKSRLLSDRFSAERPKGSFSTLEIQRTEQGDSAMYLCASSLPQGAISSYEQYFGPGTRLTVT.